The next 8 T cell receptor beta chains were all read from a single sample in a study of beta chain features in type 1 diabetes. General study points: All four CD4+ subsets of Type 1 diabetes patients contained TCRB CDR3s that were moderately but significantly shorter.

The isolated RNA, all of it, was reverse transcribed, so expressed TCRB transcripts were what got sequenced. The repertoire was sequenced with immunoSEQ multiplex PCR; TCRdb's copy has only in-frame clones and lacks some. Among some 640,000 clones listed, more than 13% were seen once. The antigens of these receptors remain unknown. Sequencing was carried out using naive CD4+ T cells from blood. These receptors all stem from a man between 18 and 29 years old with type 1 diabetes.

This chain links TRBV28 with TRBJ2-1; D is uncertain. This CDR3 region has 16 residues. Germline values: CDR1 MDHEN, CDR2 SYDVKM. The V end was cut by 4 bases, the J end by 4 bases, with 17 bases between. Here the CDR3 reads CASSSASPVGYNEQFF. The CDR3 bases are TGTGCCAGCAGTTCTGCCTCACCGGTGGGGTACAATGAGCAGTTCTTC.

The chain links TRBV7-3 to TRBJ1-1; D remains unclear. The CDR3 is 15 residues long. With 7 bases removed from V and 1 base from J, the gap between germline ends came to 16 bases. Germline loops: CDR1 SGHTA, CDR2 FQGTGA. CDR3 sequence (DNA): TGTGCCAGCAAACGGGCTGTGGGTGAGAACACTGAAGCTTTCTTT. The encoded protein is CASKRAVGENTEAFF.

In this sample, this clone turned up a few times. This sequence joins TRBV7-9 and TRBJ1-4; TRBD1 might be the D (6 bases). Trimming stripped 5 bases from V and 6 bases from J, with 22 bases between. Germline loops: CDR1 SEHNR, CDR2 FQNEAQ (reference sequence). The CDR3 totals 17 residues. CDR3 sequence (DNA): TGTGCCAGCAGCCCACCCTATGCTGCAGGGGTTTATGAAAAACTGTTTTTT. It encodes CASSPPYAAGVYEKLFF.

Points on this clone: The same CDR3 is also encoded by other DNA sequences in this sample. The chain has TRBV7-2 and TRBJ1-2; possibly TRBD1 for D (5 bases). V was clipped by 4 bases and J by 4 bases, with 7 bases between them. The CDR3 is 12 residues long. The V gene's germline CDR1 is SGHTA and CDR2 FQGNSA. CDR3 protein: CASSSDSYGYTF. The CDR3 region has the DNA TGTGCCAGCAGCTCAGACAGCTATGGCTACACCTTC.

This chain connects TRBV7-2 to TRBJ1-6, with 9 bases matching TRBD1. Germline V gives CDR1 SGHTA, CDR2 FQGNSA. The CDR3 totals 14 residues. The J segment lost 13 bases and the V segment lost 4 bases, leaving 8 bases of the junction unmatched. This CDR3 is CASSSGQGGTPLHF. In DNA form, the CDR3 reads TGTGCCAGCAGCTCGGGACAGGGTGGAACTCCCCTCCACTTT.

This clone turned up a few times. The same CDR3 also results from other DNA sequences found in this sample. The chain combines TRBV18 with TRBJ2-1, with unresolved D. Germline CDR1 reads KGHSH; CDR2 reads LQKENI. With 3 bases removed from V and 0 bases from J, the gap between germline ends came to 6 bases. The CDR3 is made up of 14 amino acids. CDR3 DNA sequence: TGTGCCAGCTCACCGTCCAGCTCCTACAATGAGCAGTTCTTC. Translating it yields CASSPSSSYNEQFF.

In this sample, this clone turned up a few times. The chain uses TRBV19 and TRBJ1-2, with TRBD1 matching 9 bases. The CDR3 runs to 14 residues. Germline V gives CDR1 LNHDA, CDR2 SQIVND (reference sequence). With 5 bases clipped from V and 4 bases from J, the junction kept 5 bases outside the gene matches. The CDR3 is CASSGTGGSYGYTF. For the CDR3, the DNA is TGTGCCAGTAGTGGCACAGGGGGCAGCTATGGCTACACCTTC. Full variable domain (rest looked up from reference TRBV19 and TRBJ1-2): DGGITQSPKYLFRKEGQNVTLSCEQNLNHDAMYWYRQDPGQGLRLIYYSQIVNDFQKGDIAEGYSVSREKKESFPLTVTSAQKNPTAFYLCASSGTGGSYGYTFGSGTRLTVV.

The chain joins TRBV9 to TRBJ2-3; D is undetermined. Germline CDR1 reads SGDLS; CDR2 reads YYNGEE. This CDR3 comprises 13 residues. The V gene lost 2 bases and the J gene lost 5 bases, with 9 bases spanning the gap. In DNA form, the CDR3 reads TGTGCCAGCAGCGTGGTTGACCGAGATACGCAGTATTTT. It translates to CASSVVDRDTQYF.